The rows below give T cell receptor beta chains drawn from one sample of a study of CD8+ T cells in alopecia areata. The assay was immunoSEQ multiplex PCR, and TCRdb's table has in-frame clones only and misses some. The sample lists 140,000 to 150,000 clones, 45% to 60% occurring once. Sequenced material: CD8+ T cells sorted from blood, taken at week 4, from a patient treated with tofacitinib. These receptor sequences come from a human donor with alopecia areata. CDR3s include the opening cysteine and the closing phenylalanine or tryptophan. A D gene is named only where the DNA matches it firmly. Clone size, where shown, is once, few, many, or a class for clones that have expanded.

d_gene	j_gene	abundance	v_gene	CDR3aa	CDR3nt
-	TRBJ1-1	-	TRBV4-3	CASSQDGETEKAEAFF	TGCGCCAGCAGCCAAGATGGCGAGACGGAAAAGGCTGAAGCTTTCTTT
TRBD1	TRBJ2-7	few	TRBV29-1	CSVSGQGLGEQYF	TGCAGCGTGTCCGGACAGGGGCTCGGCGAGCAGTACTTC
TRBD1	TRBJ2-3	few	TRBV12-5	CASGLSQGVGGTDTQYF	TGTGCTAGTGGTTTGTCACAGGGGGTAGGAGGCACAGATACGCAGTATTTT
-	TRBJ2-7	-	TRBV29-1	CSATGLYEQYF	TGCAGCGCCACCGGGCTCTACGAGCAGTACTTC
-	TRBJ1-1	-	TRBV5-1	CASSLVARQMNTEAFF	TGCGCCAGCAGCTTAGTAGCCAGACAGATGAACACTGAAGCTTTCTTT
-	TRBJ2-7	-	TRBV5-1	CASSRVTSYEQYF	TGCGCCAGCAGCCGGGTCACTTCCTACGAGCAGTACTTC
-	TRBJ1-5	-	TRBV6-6	CASSRSSGNQPQHF	TGTGCCAGCAGCCGGTCTTCTGGCAATCAGCCCCAGCATTTT
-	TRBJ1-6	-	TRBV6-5	CASSTPAAGDSPLHF	TGTGCCAGCAGTACACCGGCAGCTGGGGATTCACCCCTCCACTTT
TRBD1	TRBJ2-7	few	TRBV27	CASSPGTAYEQYF	TGTGCCAGCAGCCCGGGGACAGCCTACGAGCAGTACTTC
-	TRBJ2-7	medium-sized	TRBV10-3	CAISEHSHSYEQYF	TGTGCCATCAGTGAGCACAGTCACTCCTACGAGCAGTACTTC
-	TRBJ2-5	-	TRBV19	CASSIDAEETQYF	TGTGCCAGTAGTATAGATGCAGAAGAGACCCAGTACTTC
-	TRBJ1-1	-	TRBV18	CASSPGEGRMAFF	TGTGCCAGCTCACCTGGGGAGGGGAGGATGGCTTTCTTT
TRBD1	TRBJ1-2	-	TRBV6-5	CASSSGGGYGYTF	TGTGCCAGCAGTTCAGGGGGCGGCTATGGCTACACCTTC
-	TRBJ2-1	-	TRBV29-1	CSVPLLGTSVNEQFF	TGCAGCGTACCCCTCCTAGGGACCTCTGTCAATGAGCAGTTCTTC
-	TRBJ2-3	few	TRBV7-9	CASSPGTSTDTQYF	TGTGCCAGCAGCCCCGGGACTAGCACAGATACGCAGTATTTT
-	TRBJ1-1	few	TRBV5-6	CASSLDPSLNTEAFF	TGTGCCAGCAGCTTGGATCCCAGCTTGAACACTGAAGCTTTCTTT
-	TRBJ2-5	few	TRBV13	CASSVWDRKTQYF	TGTGCCAGCAGCGTATGGGACCGAAAGACCCAGTACTTC
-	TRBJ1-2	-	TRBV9	CASSADGNGYGYTF	TGTGCCAGCAGCGCGGACGGCAACGGCTATGGCTACACCTTC
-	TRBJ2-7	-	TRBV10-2	CASSEFVYEQYF	TGCGCCAGCAGTGAGTTTGTCTACGAGCAGTACTTC
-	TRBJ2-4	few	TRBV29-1	CSVVGDENIQYF	TGCAGCGTTGTCGGGGATGAAAACATTCAGTACTTC
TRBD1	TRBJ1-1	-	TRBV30	CAWSPKYAMTGLDSNTEAFF	TGTGCCTGGAGTCCGAAGTACGCAATGACAGGGCTCGACTCGAACACTGAAGCTTTCTTT
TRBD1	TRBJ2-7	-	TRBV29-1	CSVVSRQGYEQYF	TGCAGCGTTGTGTCTAGACAGGGTTACGAGCAGTACTTC
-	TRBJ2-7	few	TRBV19	CASSTAWQGPYEQYF	TGTGCCAGTAGCACGGCGTGGCAGGGGCCCTACGAGCAGTACTTC
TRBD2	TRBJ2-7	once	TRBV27	CASSFGGGYPLYEQYF	TGTGCCAGCAGTTTTGGCGGGGGGTATCCTCTTTACGAGCAGTACTTC
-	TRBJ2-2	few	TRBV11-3	CASSLVRGSTGELFF	TGTGCCAGCAGCTTAGTTCGGGGTTCGACCGGGGAGCTGTTTTTT
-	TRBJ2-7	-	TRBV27	CASSTRHLYEQYF	TGTGCCAGCAGTACACGACACCTCTACGAGCAGTACTTC
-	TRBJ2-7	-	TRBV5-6	CASSRGYYEQYF	TGTGCCAGCAGCAGAGGGTACTACGAGCAGTACTTC